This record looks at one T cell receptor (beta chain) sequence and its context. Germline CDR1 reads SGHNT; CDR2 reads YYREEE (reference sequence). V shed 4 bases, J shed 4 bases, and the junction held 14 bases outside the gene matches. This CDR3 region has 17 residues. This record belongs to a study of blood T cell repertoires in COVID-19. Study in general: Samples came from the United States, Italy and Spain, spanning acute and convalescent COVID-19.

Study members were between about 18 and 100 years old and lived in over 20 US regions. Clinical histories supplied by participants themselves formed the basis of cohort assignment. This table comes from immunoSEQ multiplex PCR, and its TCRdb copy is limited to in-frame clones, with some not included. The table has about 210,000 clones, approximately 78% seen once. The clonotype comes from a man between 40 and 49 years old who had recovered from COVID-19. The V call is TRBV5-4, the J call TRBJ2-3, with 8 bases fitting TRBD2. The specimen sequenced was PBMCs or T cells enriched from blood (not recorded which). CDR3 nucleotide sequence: TGTGCCAGCAGCCTACTATTAGCGGGATTTTTCGCAGATACGCAGTATTTT. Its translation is CASSLLLAGFFADTQYF.